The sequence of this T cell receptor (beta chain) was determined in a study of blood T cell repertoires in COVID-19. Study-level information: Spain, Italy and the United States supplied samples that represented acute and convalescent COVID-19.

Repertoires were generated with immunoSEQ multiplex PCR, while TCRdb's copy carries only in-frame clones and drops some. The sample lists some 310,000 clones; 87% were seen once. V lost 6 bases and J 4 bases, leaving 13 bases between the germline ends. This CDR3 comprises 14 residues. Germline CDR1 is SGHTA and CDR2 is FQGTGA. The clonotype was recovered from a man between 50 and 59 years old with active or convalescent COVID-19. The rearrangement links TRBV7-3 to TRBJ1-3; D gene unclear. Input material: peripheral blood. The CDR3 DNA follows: TGTGCCAGCAGTCCGGGATTTGACGGAAACACCATATATTTT. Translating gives CASSPGFDGNTIYF.